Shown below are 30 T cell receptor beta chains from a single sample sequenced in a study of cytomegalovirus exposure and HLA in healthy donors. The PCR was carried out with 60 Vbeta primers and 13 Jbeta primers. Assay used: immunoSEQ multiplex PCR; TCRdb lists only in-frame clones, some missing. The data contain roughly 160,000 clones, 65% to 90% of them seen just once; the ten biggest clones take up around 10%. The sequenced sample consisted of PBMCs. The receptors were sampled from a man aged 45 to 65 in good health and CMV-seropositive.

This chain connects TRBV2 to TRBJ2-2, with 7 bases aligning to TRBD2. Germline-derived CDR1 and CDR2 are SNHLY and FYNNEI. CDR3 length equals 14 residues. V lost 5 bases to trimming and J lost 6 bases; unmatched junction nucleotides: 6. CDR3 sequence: CASSLGGGAGELFF. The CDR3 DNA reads TGTGCCAGCAGTCTCGGGGGAGGGGCCGGGGAGCTGTTTTTT. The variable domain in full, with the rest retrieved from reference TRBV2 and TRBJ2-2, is EPEVTQTPSHQVTQMGQEVILRCVPISNHLYFYWYRQILGQKVEFLVSFYNNEISEKSEIFDDQFSVERPDGSNFTLKIRSTKLEDSAMYFCASSLGGGAGELFFGEGSRLTVL.

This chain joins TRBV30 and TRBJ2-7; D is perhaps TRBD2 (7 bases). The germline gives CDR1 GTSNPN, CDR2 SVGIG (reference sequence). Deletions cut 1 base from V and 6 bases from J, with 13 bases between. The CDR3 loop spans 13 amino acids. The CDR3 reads CAWSDGRGAEQYF. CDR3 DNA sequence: TGTGCCTGGAGTGACGGACGGGGGGCCGAGCAGTACTTC.

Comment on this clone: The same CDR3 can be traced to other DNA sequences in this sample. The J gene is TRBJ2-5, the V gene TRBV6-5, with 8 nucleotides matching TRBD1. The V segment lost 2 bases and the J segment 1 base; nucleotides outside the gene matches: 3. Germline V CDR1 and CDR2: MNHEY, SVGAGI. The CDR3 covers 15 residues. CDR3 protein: CASSYGTGLQETQYF. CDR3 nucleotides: TGTGCCAGCAGTTACGGGACAGGACTCCAAGAGACCCAGTACTTC.

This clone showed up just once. The CDR3 nucleotides read TGTGCCAGCAGCGTAGGAAGGTTCTCAAGGGGCCAAGAGACCCAGTACTTC. It is translated as CASSVGRFSRGQETQYF. The chain couples TRBV9 to TRBJ2-5, with D tentatively TRBD1 (5 bases). V was cut by 0 bases and J by 1 base, with 16 bases left in between. Germline V gene data show CDR1 as SGDLS and CDR2 as YYNGEE. There are 17 residues in the CDR3.

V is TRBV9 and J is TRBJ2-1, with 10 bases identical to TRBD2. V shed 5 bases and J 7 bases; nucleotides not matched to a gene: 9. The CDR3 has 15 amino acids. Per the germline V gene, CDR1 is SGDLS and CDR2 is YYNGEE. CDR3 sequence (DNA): TGTGCCAGCAGAGCTCCTGGACTAGCGGCGAATGAGCAGTTCTTC. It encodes CASRAPGLAANEQFF.

CDR3 nucleotides: TGCAGCGTTGAAGTAAGGGGGCTAGGGGGCTACACCTTC. Translation: CSVEVRGLGGYTF. The chain has TRBV29-1 and TRBJ1-2, with TRBD1 matching 7 bases. Per the germline V gene, CDR1 is SQVTM and CDR2 is ANQGSEA. With V trimmed by 1 base and J by 8 bases, 7 bases remained unmatched. The CDR3 runs to 13 residues. Full variable domain (rest looked up from reference TRBV29-1 and TRBJ1-2): SAVISQKPSRDICQRGTSLTIQCQVDSQVTMMFWYRQQPGQSLTLIATANQGSEATYESGFVIDKFPISRPNLTFSTLTVSNMSPEDSSIYLCSVEVRGLGGYTFGSGTRLTVV.

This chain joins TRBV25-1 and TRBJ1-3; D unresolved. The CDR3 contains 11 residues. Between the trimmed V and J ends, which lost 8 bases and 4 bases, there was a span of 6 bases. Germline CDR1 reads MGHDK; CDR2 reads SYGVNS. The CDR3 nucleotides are TGTGCCAGCGGTCGGGGAAACACCATATATTTT. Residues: CASGRGNTIYF.

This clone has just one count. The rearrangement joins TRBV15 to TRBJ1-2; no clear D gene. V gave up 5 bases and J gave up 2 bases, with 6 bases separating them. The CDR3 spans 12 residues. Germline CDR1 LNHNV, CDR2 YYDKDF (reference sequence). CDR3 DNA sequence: TGTGCCACCAGCCTCCAGAACTATGGCTACACCTTC. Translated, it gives CATSLQNYGYTF.

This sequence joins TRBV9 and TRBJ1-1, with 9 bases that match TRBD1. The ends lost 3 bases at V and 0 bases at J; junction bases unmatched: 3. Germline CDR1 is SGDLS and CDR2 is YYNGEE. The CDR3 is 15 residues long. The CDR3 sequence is CASSADRGVNTEAFF. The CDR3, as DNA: TGTGCCAGCAGCGCGGACAGGGGAGTGAACACTGAAGCTTTCTTT.

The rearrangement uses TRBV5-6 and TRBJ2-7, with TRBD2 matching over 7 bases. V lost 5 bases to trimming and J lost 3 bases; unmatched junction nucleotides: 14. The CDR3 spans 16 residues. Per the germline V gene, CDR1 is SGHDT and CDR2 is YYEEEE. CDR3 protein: CASRPTGGSSFYEQYF. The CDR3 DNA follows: TGTGCCAGCAGACCCACCGGGGGGTCTAGCTTCTACGAGCAGTACTTC. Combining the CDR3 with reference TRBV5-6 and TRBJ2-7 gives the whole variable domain DAGVTQSPTHLIKTRGQQVTLRCSPKSGHDTVSWYQQALGQGPQFIFQYYEEEERQRGNFPDRFSGHQFPNYSSELNVNALLLGDSALYLCASRPTGGSSFYEQYFGPGTRLTVT.

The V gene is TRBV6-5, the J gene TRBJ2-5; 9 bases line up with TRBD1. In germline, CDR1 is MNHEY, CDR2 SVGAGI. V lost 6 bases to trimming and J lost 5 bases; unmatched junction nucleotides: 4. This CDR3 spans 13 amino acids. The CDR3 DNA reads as TGTGCCAGCAGCCGGGACAGGGTCGAGACCCAGTACTTC. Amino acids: CASSRDRVETQYF.

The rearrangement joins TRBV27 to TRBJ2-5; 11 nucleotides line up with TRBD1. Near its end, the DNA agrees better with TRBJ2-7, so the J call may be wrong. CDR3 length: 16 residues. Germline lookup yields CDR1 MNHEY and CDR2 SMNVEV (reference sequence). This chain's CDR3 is CASSLARTGGAYEQYF. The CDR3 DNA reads TGTGCCAGCAGTCTCGCCCGGACAGGGGGCGCCTACGAGCAGTACTTC.

The CDR3 nucleotides read TGTGCCATCAGTGAATATGCCGGGACAGGGAATTCACCCCTCCACTTT. It yields the protein CAISEYAGTGNSPLHF. The rearrangement links TRBV10-3 to TRBJ1-6, with TRBD1 matching 9 bases. V shed 3 bases and J 7 bases; nucleotides not matched to a gene: 7. Germline V gives CDR1 ENHRY, CDR2 SYGVKD. This CDR3 spans 16 amino acids.

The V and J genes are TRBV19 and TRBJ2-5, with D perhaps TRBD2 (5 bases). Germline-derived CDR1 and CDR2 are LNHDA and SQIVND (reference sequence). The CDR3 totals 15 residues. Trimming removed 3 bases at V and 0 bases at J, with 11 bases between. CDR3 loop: CASSMRAAYQETQYF. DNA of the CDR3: TGTGCCAGTAGTATGCGGGCAGCGTACCAAGAGACCCAGTACTTC. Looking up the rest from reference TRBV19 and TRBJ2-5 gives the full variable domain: DGGITQSPKYLFRKEGQNVTLSCEQNLNHDAMYWYRQDPGQGLRLIYYSQIVNDFQKGDIAEGYSVSREKKESFPLTVTSAQKNPTAFYLCASSMRAAYQETQYFGPGTRLLVL.

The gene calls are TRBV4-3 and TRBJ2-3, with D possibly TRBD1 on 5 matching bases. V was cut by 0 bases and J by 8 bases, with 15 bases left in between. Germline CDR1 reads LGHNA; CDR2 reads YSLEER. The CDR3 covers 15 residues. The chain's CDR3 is CASSQDSTGSPTQYF. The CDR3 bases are TGCGCCAGCAGCCAAGATTCAACAGGCTCCCCTACGCAGTATTTT.

The CDR3 region is CAISDLTGTKNTEAFF. Here the CDR3 DNA reads TGTGCCATCAGTGATCTGACAGGAACAAAAAACACTGAAGCTTTCTTT. This chain joins TRBV10-3 and TRBJ1-1, with D perhaps matching TRBD1 (6 bases). CDR1 and CDR2 (germline): ENHRY, SYGVKD. The CDR3 runs to 16 residues. Trimming pared 3 bases from V and 2 bases from J, leaving 16 bases between.

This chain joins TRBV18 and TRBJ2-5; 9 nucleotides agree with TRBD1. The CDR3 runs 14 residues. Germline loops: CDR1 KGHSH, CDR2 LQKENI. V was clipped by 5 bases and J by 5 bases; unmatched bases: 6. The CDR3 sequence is CASSTPQGAETQYF. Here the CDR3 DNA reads TGTGCCAGCTCAACTCCACAGGGGGCGGAGACCCAGTACTTC.

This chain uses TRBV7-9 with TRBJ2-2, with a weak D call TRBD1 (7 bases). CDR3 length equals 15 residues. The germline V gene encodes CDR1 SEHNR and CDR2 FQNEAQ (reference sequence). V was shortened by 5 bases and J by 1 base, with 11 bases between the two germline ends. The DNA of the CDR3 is TGTGCCAGCAGCCCGGGGGACAGGAACACCGGGGAGCTGTTTTTT. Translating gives CASSPGDRNTGELFF.

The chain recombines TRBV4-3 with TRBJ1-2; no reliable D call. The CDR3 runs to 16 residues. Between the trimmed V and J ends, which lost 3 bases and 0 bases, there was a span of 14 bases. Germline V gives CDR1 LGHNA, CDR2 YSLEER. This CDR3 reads CASSHRPGVANYGYTF. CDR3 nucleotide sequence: TGCGCCAGCAGCCATCGACCGGGAGTAGCTAACTATGGCTACACCTTC.

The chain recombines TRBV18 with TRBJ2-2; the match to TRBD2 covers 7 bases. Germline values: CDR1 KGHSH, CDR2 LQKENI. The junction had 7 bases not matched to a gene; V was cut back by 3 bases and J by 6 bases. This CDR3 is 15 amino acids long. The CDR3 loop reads CASSPNNGRPGELFF. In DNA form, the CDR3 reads TGTGCCAGCTCACCCAATAACGGGAGGCCCGGGGAGCTGTTTTTT.

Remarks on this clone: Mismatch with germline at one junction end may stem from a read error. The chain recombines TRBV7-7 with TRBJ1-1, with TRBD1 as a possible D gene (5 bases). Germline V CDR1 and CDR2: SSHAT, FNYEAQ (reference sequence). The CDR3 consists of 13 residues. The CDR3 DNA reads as TGTGCTAGCAGCTTAGACAGTCACGCTGAAGCTTTCTTT. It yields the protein CASSLDSHAEAFF.

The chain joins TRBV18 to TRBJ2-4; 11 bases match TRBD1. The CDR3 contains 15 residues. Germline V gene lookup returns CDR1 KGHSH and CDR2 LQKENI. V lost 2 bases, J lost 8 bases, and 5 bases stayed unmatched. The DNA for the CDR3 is TGTGCCAGCTCACCATCAGGACAGGGGGCGGACATTCAGTACTTC. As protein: CASSPSGQGADIQYF.

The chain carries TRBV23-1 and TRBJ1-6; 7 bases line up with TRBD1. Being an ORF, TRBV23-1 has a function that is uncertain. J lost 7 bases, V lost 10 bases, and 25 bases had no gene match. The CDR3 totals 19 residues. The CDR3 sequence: CAIYRSPGQSRAWNSPLHF. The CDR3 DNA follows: TGCGCCATCTACCGTTCACCGGGACAGAGTAGGGCATGGAATTCACCCCTCCACTTT.

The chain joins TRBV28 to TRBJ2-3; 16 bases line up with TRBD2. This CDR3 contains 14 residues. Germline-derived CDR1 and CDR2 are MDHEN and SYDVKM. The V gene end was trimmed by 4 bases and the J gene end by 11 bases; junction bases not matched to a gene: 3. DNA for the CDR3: TGTGCCAGCAGTTCGGGACTAGCGGGAGGGGTGCAGTATTTT. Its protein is CASSSGLAGGVQYF.

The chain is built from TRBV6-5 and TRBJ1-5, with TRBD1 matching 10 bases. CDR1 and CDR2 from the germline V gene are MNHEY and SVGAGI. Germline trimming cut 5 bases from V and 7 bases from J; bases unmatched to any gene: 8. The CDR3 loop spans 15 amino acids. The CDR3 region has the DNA TGTGCCAGCAGTCGGACAGGGGGGATTGGGCAGCCCCAGCATTTT. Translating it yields CASSRTGGIGQPQHF.

The CDR3 bases are TGTGCCAGCAGCTTGAAGCCGGCCAGGGGATCAGCTTTCTTT. Its translation is CASSLKPARGSAFF. The V and J genes are TRBV5-6 and TRBJ1-1; a possible D gene is TRBD1 (6 bases). The CDR3 has 14 residues. The germline V gene has CDR1 SGHDT and CDR2 YYEEEE. The ends were cut back, 1 base at V and 10 bases at J, with 17 bases in the middle.

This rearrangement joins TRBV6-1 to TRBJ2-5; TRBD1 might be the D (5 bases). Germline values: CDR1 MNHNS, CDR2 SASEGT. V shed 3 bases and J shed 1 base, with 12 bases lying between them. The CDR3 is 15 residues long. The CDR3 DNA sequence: TGTGCCAGCAGTGAGCCCGGCAGGGCCCAAGAGACCCAGTACTTC. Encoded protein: CASSEPGRAQETQYF.

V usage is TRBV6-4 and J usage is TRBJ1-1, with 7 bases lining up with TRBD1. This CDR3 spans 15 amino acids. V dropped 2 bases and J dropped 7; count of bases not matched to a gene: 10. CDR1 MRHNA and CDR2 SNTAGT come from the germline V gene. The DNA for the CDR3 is TGTGCCAGCAGTGACCCCTTCGACAGGGTTGGTGAAGCTTTCTTT. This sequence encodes CASSDPFDRVGEAFF.

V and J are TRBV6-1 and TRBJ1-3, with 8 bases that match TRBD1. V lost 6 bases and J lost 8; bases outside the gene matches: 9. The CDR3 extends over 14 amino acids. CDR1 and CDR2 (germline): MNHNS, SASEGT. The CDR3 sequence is CASRVGQGTYTIYF. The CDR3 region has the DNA TGTGCCAGCAGGGTCGGACAGGGAACGTACACCATATATTTT.

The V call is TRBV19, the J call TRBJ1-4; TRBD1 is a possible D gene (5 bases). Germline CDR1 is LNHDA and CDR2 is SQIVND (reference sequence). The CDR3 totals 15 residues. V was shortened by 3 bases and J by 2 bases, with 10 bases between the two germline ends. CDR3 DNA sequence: TGTGCCAGTAGTATCGGGGGTTCCACTAATGAAAAACTGTTTTTT. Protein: CASSIGGSTNEKLFF.